The T cell receptor (beta chain) under discussion was sequenced for a study of Graves' ophthalmopathy and Graves' hyperthyroidism. This clonotype came up many times. CDR1 is LNHDA, CDR2 SQIVND, per germline (reference sequence). This CDR3 spans 15 amino acids. V was shortened by 5 bases and J by 6 bases, with 14 bases between the two germline ends. Orbital computed tomography, together with clinical symptoms, serum thyroxine, TRAb and thyroid ultrasound, was used for diagnosis. Transcripts of RNA were the source for amplifying TCR beta CDR3 regions. HTBI primers primed a first-round RT-PCR, and a second-round multiplex PCR followed. TCRdb analysed the multiplex PCR reads with MiXCR anew, one entry per CDR3 protein. The table includes hundreds of thousands of distinct CDR3 sequences, around 21% detected once.

Sequenced material: peripheral blood. This rearrangement joins TRBV19 to TRBJ1-6; maybe TRBD1 (5 bases). The sequence was obtained from a woman under 30 with stable Graves' hyperthyroidism. CDR3: CASSSNAGVNSPLHF. CDR3 bases: TGTGCCAGTAGTTCAAATGCGGGGGTTAATTCACCCCTCCACTTT.